One and the same sample provided the 27 T cell receptor beta chains below, sequenced in a study of read filtering for tumor transcriptome and immune sequencing. Molecular barcoded adaptors covering alpha/delta and beta/gamma chains were used on 400 ng RNA. MiXCR, run by TCRdb on the reads, gives a single entry per CDR3 protein. The sample includes roughly 27,000 distinct CDR3 sequences, roughly an eighth of them seen just once. Sample: a population of CD138-negative cells sorted from bone marrow. The receptors originated from a donor over 35 with multiple myeloma.

This clonotype was observed at least ten times. The V call is TRBV5-1, the J call TRBJ2-1; D might be TRBD1 (6 bases). Trimming stripped 4 bases from V and 5 bases from J, with 13 bases between. The germline CDR1 and CDR2 sequences are SGHRS and YFSETQ. The CDR3 is 14 residues long. The CDR3 nucleotides read TGCGCCAGCAGCCCCGACAGGACCCACAATGAGCAGTTCTTC. This translates into CASSPDRTHNEQFF.

This clonotype occurred a few times. This clone may be a read error of a much larger clone one base away. CDR3 region: CSALGLEQETQYF. The CDR3 DNA reads as TGCAGTGCTCTGGGACTTGAACAAGAGACCCAGTACTTC. This chain uses TRBV20-1 with TRBJ2-5; maybe TRBD2 (6 bases). The V and J ends lost 5 bases and 2 bases respectively, with 12 bases between them. Germline CDR1 reads DFQATT; CDR2 reads SNEGSKA (reference sequence). This CDR3 has 13 amino acids.

V usage is TRBV28 and J usage is TRBJ2-1, with TRBD2 identical over 13 bases. Germline CDR1 MDHEN, CDR2 SYDVKM. V lost 4 bases and J lost 9; bases outside the gene matches: 6. This CDR3 is built from 15 residues. CDR3 DNA sequence: TGTGCCAGCAGTTGGGGACTAGCGGGAAGCAGTGAGCAGTTCTTC. As protein: CASSWGLAGSSEQFF.

The J gene is TRBJ2-4, the V gene TRBV28; D might be TRBD1 (6 bases). With 2 bases removed from V and 3 bases from J, the gap between germline ends came to 14 bases. CDR3 length: 16 residues. Germline V CDR1 and CDR2: MDHEN, SYDVKM. CDR3: CASSLPQGTGKNIQYF. The CDR3 DNA sequence: TGTGCCAGCAGTTTACCGCAGGGGACGGGCAAAAACATTCAGTACTTC. Based on the CDR3 plus reference TRBV28 and TRBJ2-4, the full variable domain is DVKVTQSSRYLVKRTGEKVFLECVQDMDHENMFWYRQDPGLGLRLIYFSYDVKMKEKGDIPEGYSVSREKKERFSLILESASTNQTSMYLCASSLPQGTGKNIQYFGAGTRLSVL.

This clonotype was picked up a small number of times. The chain is built from TRBV20-1 and TRBJ1-1; D not resolved. Germline values: CDR1 DFQATT, CDR2 SNEGSKA (reference sequence). This CDR3 comprises 11 residues. The CDR3 DNA reads TGCAATTCCCCAATGAACACTGAAGCTTTCTTT. Translated: CNSPMNTEAFF.

This clonotype was detected only a few times. This chain joins TRBV6-5 and TRBJ2-7; possibly TRBD1 or TRBD2 for D (5 bases each). Trimming removed 5 bases at V and 0 bases at J, with 11 bases between. CDR1 is MNHEY and CDR2 is SVGAGI in the germline V gene. The CDR3 consists of 14 residues. CDR3: CASSPRDGSYEQYF. The CDR3 coding sequence is TGTGCCAGCAGTCCCCGGGACGGCTCCTACGAGCAGTACTTC.

This clonotype was observed at least ten times. The V and J genes are TRBV14 and TRBJ2-1, with TRBD1 as a possible D gene (5 bases). Germline CDR1 reads SGHDN; CDR2 reads FVKESK. CDR3 length: 15 residues. Trimming took 0 bases from V and 3 from J, leaving 9 bases between them. The CDR3 here is CASSQDRAYYNEQFF. Here the CDR3 DNA reads TGTGCCAGCAGCCAAGACAGGGCCTACTACAATGAGCAGTTCTTC.

Ten or more counts support this clonotype. V usage is TRBV27 and J usage is TRBJ2-7; TRBD1 might be the D (6 bases). The CDR3 extends over 12 amino acids. Germline CDR1 reads MNHEY; CDR2 reads SMNVEV (reference sequence). V lost 6 bases and J lost 3, with 9 bases in between. The CDR3 loop is CASRKTGYEQYF. The CDR3 DNA is TGTGCCAGCAGGAAGACAGGCTACGAGCAGTACTTC.

This clonotype was detected ten times or more. CDR3 coding DNA: TGTGCCAGTAGTGTAAAGATCTCTGGGGCCAACGTCCTGACTTTC. This codes for CASSVKISGANVLTF. The V call is TRBV19, the J call TRBJ2-6; D uncertain. With 5 bases removed from V and 0 bases from J, the gap between germline ends came to 8 bases. This CDR3 is built from 15 residues. From germline, CDR1 is LNHDA and CDR2 SQIVND (reference sequence).

This clonotype was seen many times. The J gene is TRBJ1-5, the V gene TRBV28, with 7 nucleotides matching TRBD1. CDR1 is MDHEN and CDR2 is SYDVKM in the germline V gene. The CDR3 has 20 amino acids. Germline trimming cut 4 bases from V and 4 bases from J; bases unmatched to any gene: 22. DNA for the CDR3: TGTGCCAGCAGTTCAATATACGGAACCGGGACAGAAAATGATAATCAGCCCCAGCATTTT. Its translation: CASSSIYGTGTENDNQPQHF.

This clonotype was seen repeatedly, ten times or more. This chain uses TRBV12-3 or TRBV12-4 with TRBJ2-5, with TRBD1 as a possible D gene (6 bases). CDR3 length: 14 residues. The germline V and J ends were trimmed by 5 bases and 5 bases, with 15 bases remaining between them. CDR3 in amino acids: CASSPHRAWETQYF. The CDR3 region has the DNA TGTGCCAGCAGTCCTCACAGGGCCTGGGAGACCCAGTACTTC.

With respect to this clonotype: A much more abundant neighbour one base away suggests this may be a read error. Here the CDR3 omits its conserved ending phenylalanine or tryptophan, so a read error is the likely source. V gene TRBV6-5 combines with J gene TRBJ2-7, with 9 bases identical to TRBD2. V shed 6 bases, J shed 4 bases, and the junction held 10 bases outside the gene matches. Per germline, CDR1 MNHEY and CDR2 SVGAGI. The CDR3 runs 15 residues. The CDR3 reads CASRKSGLAPYEQYL. The CDR3, as DNA: TGTGCCAGCAGAAAAAGTGGACTAGCGCCTTACGAGCAGTACCTC.

This clonotype was seen repeatedly, ten times or more. The J gene is TRBJ2-3, the V gene TRBV20-1; D might be TRBD2 (5 bases). The CDR3 spans 14 residues. In germline, CDR1 is DFQATT, CDR2 SNEGSKA (reference sequence). V lost 5 bases to trimming and J lost 6 bases, with 18 bases between them. The CDR3 bases are TGCAGTGCTCTAAAGGGCAGGCGAGGGGATACGCAGTATTTT. It codes for CSALKGRRGDTQYF.

There are many counts of this clonotype. This rearrangement joins TRBV18 to TRBJ2-1; 12 bases line up with TRBD2. The CDR3 loop spans 15 amino acids. Germline V gene lookup returns CDR1 KGHSH and CDR2 LQKENI. The junction had 3 bases not matched to a gene; V was cut back by 5 bases and J by 4 bases. The CDR3 DNA reads as TGTGCCAGCTCAACCGGGACTAGCGGGTACAATGAGCAGTTCTTC. Protein product: CASSTGTSGYNEQFF.

At least ten counts were recorded for this clonotype. The gene calls are TRBV7-8 and TRBJ2-3; 9 bases match TRBD1. From germline, CDR1 is SGHVS and CDR2 FQNEAQ. This CDR3 contains 15 residues. V gave up 3 bases and J gave up 2 bases; unmatched junction bases: 3. The CDR3: CASSFRDRATDTQYF. The CDR3 coding sequence is TGTGCCAGCAGCTTCCGGGACAGGGCCACAGATACGCAGTATTTT.

Many counts were recorded for this clonotype. This rearrangement joins TRBV4-1 to TRBJ2-1, with a tentative D call TRBD2 (5 bases). This CDR3 is built from 18 residues. Germline assignment: CDR1 MGHRA and CDR2 YSYEKL. Trimming left V 0 bases short and J 2 bases short, with 17 bases between. CDR3 region: CASSQDHNLVAPYNEQFF. DNA for the CDR3: TGCGCCAGCAGCCAAGATCATAATCTGGTAGCGCCCTACAATGAGCAGTTCTTC.

This clonotype was observed at least ten times. This CDR3 is CATSRDPPGVAGELFF. In DNA form, the CDR3 reads TGTGCCACCAGCAGAGATCCCCCAGGGGTCGCCGGGGAGCTGTTTTTT. The chain recombines TRBV15 with TRBJ2-2; maybe TRBD1 (6 bases). Trimming took 0 bases from V and 6 from J, leaving 14 bases between them. Germline CDR1 is LNHNV and CDR2 is YYDKDF (reference sequence). CDR3 length: 16 residues.

This clonotype was seen at least ten times. The rearrangement links TRBV20-1 to TRBJ1-5, with D perhaps TRBD1 (6 bases). Deletions cut 5 bases from V and 4 bases from J, with 9 bases between. The CDR3 loop spans 12 amino acids. Germline V gives CDR1 DFQATT, CDR2 SNEGSKA (reference sequence). This chain's CDR3 is CSAATGNQPQHF. CDR3 nucleotide sequence: TGCAGTGCTGCCACAGGGAATCAGCCCCAGCATTTT.

This clonotype was recorded many times. J is TRBJ2-1 and V is TRBV5-4, with D tentatively TRBD2 (5 bases). Trimming pared 0 bases from V and 7 bases from J, leaving 17 bases between. CDR3 length: 16 residues. Germline loops: CDR1 SGHNT, CDR2 YYREEE (reference sequence). The CDR3 reads CASSLARGMKDNEQFF. DNA of the CDR3: TGTGCCAGCAGCTTGGCGCGAGGGATGAAAGATAATGAGCAGTTCTTC. Using reference TRBV5-4 and TRBJ2-1 for the parts outside the CDR3, the full variable domain is ETGVTQSPTHLIKTRGQQVTLRCSSQSGHNTVSWYQQALGQGPQFIFQYYREEENGRGNFPPRFSGLQFPNYSSELNVNALELDDSALYLCASSLARGMKDNEQFFGPGTRLTVL.

This clonotype was seen at least ten times. The J gene is TRBJ2-1, the V gene TRBV20-1; 8 bases map to TRBD2. Germline V lookup: CDR1 DFQATT, CDR2 SNEGSKA (reference sequence). The J segment lost 7 bases and the V segment lost 6 bases, leaving 11 bases of the junction unmatched. The CDR3 runs 14 residues. CDR3 loop: CSAHSGILGNEQFF. The DNA of the CDR3 is TGCAGTGCCCATAGCGGGATCCTAGGGAATGAGCAGTTCTTC.

This clonotype was seen at least ten times. The chain carries TRBV29-1 and TRBJ2-3; TRBD2 agrees at 7 bases. Germline V lookup: CDR1 SQVTM, CDR2 ANQGSEA. V lost 1 base to trimming and J lost 9 bases; unmatched junction nucleotides: 7. The CDR3 runs 13 residues. CDR3 amino acids: CSVEGTERDTQYF. Here the CDR3 DNA reads TGCAGCGTTGAAGGAACAGAGCGGGACACGCAGTATTTT.

This clonotype appeared many times. The chain is built from TRBV7-3 and TRBJ2-5; 9 bases map to TRBD1. The CDR3 covers 15 residues. Per germline, CDR1 SGHTA and CDR2 FQGTGA. V gave up 3 bases and J gave up 2 bases; unmatched junction bases: 4. CDR3 bases: TGTGCCAGCAGCTTCGGACAGGGGCCTCAAGAGACCCAGTACTTC. Translated: CASSFGQGPQETQYF.

This clonotype appeared many times. The chain has TRBV15 and TRBJ1-6; 8 nucleotides agree with TRBD1. V lost 5 bases to trimming and J lost 10 bases; unmatched junction nucleotides: 10. The CDR3 is made up of 15 amino acids. The germline gives CDR1 LNHNV, CDR2 YYDKDF (reference sequence). The CDR3 nucleotides read TGTGCCACCAGCGAAGCCCGGACAGGGCGGTCACCCCTCCACTTT. Translating it yields CATSEARTGRSPLHF.

This chain links TRBV7-3 with TRBJ2-1; 7 bases fit TRBD2. V trimming: 2 bases; J trimming: 1 base; junction bases outside the gene matches: 2. This CDR3 region has 15 residues. Germline CDR1 SGHTA, CDR2 FQGTGA. CDR3 loop: CASSLLGRSYNEQFF. The CDR3 region has the DNA TGTGCCAGCAGCTTACTCGGGAGGTCCTACAATGAGCAGTTCTTC.

This clonotype was seen repeatedly, ten times or more. The rearrangement joins TRBV20-1 to TRBJ2-7, with 12 nucleotides matching TRBD2. In germline, CDR1 is DFQATT, CDR2 SNEGSKA (reference sequence). Germline trimming cut 6 bases from V and 7 bases from J; bases unmatched to any gene: 7. The CDR3 has 13 amino acids. The CDR3 nucleotides are TGCAGTGCAGAGACTAGCGGGAGTCAAGAGCAGTACTTC. Its translation is CSAETSGSQEQYF.

This clonotype was detected many times. The chain combines TRBV20-1 with TRBJ1-4, with 8 bases fitting TRBD1. CDR1 is DFQATT and CDR2 is SNEGSKA in the germline V gene (reference sequence). After removal of 7 bases from V and 7 bases from J, the junction contained 2 bases not matched to a gene. This CDR3 comprises 11 residues. The CDR3 DNA reads as TGCAGTGGAACAGGGGGTGAAAAACTGTTTTTT. It yields the protein CSGTGGEKLFF.

This clonotype is classed as large (0.1 to 1%). The gene calls are TRBV9 and TRBJ2-7; TRBD2 might be the D (5 bases). CDR1 and CDR2 from the germline V gene are SGDLS and YYNGEE. The CDR3 is made up of 13 amino acids. Trimming removed 4 bases at V and 6 bases at J, with 14 bases between. The DNA for the CDR3 is TGTGCCAGCAGCCTAGCTTTGCGGTCCGAGCAGTACTTC. Translating gives CASSLALRSEQYF.